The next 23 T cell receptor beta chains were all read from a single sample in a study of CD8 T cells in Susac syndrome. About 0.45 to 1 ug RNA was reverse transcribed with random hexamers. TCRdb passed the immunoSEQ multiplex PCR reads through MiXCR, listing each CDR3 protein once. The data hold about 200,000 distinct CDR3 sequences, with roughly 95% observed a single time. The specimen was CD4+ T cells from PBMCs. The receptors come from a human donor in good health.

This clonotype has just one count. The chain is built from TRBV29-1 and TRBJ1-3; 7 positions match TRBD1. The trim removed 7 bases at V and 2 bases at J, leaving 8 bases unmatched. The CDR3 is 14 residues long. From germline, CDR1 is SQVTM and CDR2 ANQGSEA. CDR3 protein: CSAGDRDAGNTIYF. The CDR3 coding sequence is TGCAGCGCAGGTGACAGGGACGCTGGAAACACCATATATTTT. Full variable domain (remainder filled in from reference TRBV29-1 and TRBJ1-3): SAVISQKPSRDICQRGTSLTIQCQVDSQVTMMFWYRQQPGQSLTLIATANQGSEATYESGFVIDKFPISRPNLTFSTLTVSNMSPEDSSIYLCSAGDRDAGNTIYFGEGSWLTVV.

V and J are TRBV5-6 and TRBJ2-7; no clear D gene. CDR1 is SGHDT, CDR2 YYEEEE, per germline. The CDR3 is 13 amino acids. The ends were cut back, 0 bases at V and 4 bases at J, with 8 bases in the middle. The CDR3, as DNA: TGTGCCAGCAGCTTGGCGGCAGAATACGAGCAGTACGTC. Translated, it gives CASSLAAEYEQYV.

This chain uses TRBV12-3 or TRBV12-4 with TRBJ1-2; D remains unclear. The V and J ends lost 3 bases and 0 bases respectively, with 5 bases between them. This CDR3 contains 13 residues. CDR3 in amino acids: CASSFESNYGYTF. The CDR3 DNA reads TGTGCCAGCAGTTTTGAGTCTAACTATGGCTACACCTTC.

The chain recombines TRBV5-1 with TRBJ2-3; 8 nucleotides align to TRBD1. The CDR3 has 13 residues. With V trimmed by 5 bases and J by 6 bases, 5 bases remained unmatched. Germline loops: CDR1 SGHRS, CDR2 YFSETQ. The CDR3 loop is CASRRSGGDTQYF. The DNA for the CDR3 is TGCGCCAGCAGGAGGTCAGGGGGCGATACGCAGTATTTT.

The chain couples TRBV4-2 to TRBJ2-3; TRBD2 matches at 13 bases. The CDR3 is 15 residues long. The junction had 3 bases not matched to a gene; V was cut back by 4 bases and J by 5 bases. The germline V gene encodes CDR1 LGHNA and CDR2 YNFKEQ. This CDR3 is CASSPGLAGIDTQYF. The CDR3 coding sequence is TGTGCCAGCAGCCCGGGACTAGCGGGGATAGATACGCAGTATTTT.

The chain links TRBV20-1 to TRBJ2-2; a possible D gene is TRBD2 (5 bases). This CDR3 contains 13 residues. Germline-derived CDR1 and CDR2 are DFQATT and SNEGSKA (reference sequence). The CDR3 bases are TGCAGACTAGGTCCACCGAACACCGGGGAGCTGTTTTTT. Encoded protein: CRLGPPNTGELFF.

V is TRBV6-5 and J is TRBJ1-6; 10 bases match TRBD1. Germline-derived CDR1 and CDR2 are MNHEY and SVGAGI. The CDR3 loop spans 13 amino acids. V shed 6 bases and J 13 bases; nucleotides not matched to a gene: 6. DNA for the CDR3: TGTGCCAGCAGGTCGGGGACAGGGGCCCCCCTCCACTTT. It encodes CASRSGTGAPLHF.

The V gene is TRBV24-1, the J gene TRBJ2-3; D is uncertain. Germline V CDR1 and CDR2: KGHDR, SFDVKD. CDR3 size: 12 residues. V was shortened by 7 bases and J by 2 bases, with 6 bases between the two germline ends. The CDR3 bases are TGTGCCACCAGGGCGGACACAGATACGCAGTATTTT. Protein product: CATRADTDTQYF.

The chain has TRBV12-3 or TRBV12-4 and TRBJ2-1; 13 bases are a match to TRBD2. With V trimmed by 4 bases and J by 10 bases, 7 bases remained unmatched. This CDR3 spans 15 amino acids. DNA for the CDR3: TGTGCCAGCAGTTCCCCGGGACTAGCGGGGCGAGAGCAGTTCTTC. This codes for CASSSPGLAGREQFF.

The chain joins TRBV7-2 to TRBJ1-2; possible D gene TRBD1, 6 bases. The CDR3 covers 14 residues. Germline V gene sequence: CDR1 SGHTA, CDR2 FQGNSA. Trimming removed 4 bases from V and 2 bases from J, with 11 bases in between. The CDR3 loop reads CASSWDISNYGYTF. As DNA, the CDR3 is TGTGCCAGCAGCTGGGACATCTCCAACTATGGCTACACCTTC.

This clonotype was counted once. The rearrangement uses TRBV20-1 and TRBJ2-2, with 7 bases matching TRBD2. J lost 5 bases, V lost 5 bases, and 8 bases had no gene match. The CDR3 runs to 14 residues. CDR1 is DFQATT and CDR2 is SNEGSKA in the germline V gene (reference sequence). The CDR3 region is CSAPRTSRTGELFF. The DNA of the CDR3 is TGCAGTGCTCCGAGGACTAGTCGGACCGGGGAGCTGTTTTTT.

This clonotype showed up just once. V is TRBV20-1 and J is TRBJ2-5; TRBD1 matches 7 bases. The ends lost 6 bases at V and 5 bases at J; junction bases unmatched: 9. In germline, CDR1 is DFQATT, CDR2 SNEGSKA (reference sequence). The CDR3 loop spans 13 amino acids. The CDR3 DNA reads TGCAGTGCGGTACGACAGGGTTATGAGACCCAGTACTTC. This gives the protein CSAVRQGYETQYF.

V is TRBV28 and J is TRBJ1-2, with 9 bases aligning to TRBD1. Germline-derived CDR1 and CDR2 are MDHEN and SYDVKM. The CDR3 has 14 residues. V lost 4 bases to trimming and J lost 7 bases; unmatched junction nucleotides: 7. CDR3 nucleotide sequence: TGTGCCAGCAGTTCTTGGACAGGGGCTGTTGGCTACACCTTC. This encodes CASSSWTGAVGYTF.

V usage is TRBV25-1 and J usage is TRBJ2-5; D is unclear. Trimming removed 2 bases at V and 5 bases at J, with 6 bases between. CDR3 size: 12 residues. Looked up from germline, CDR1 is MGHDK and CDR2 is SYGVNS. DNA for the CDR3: TGTGCCAGCAGTGAAATTGGGGAGACCCAGTACTTC. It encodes CASSEIGETQYF. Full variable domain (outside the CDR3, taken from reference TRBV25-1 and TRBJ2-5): EADIYQTPRYLVIGTGKKITLECSQTMGHDKMYWYQQDPGMELHLIHYSYGVNSTEKGDLSSESTVSRIRTEHFPLTLESARPSHTSQYLCASSEIGETQYFGPGTRLLVL.

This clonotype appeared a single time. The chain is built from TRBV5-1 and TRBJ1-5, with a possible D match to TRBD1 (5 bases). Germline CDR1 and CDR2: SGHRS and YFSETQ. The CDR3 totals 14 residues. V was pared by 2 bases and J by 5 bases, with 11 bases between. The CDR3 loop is CASSFTGEDQPQHF. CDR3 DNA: TGCGCCAGCAGCTTCACAGGAGAAGATCAGCCCCAGCATTTT. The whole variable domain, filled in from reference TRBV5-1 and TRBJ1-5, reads KAGVTQTPRYLIKTRGQQVTLSCSPISGHRSVSWYQQTPGQGLQFLFEYFSETQRNKGNFPGRFSGRQFSNSRSEMNVSTLELGDSALYLCASSFTGEDQPQHFGDGTRLSIL.

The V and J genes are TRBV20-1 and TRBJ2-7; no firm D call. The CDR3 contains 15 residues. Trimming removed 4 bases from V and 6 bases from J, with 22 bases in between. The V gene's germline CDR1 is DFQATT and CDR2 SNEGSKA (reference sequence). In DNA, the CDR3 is TGCAGTGCTAAGCCGGGCTGGGTAGGGCCCGGCGAGCAGTACGTC. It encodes CSAKPGWVGPGEQYV.

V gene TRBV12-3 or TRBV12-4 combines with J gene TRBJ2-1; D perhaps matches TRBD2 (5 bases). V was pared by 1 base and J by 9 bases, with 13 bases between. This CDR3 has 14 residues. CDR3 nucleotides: TGTGCCAGCAGTTTAGTGAGAAGCCGGGGTGAGCAGTTCTTC. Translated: CASSLVRSRGEQFF.

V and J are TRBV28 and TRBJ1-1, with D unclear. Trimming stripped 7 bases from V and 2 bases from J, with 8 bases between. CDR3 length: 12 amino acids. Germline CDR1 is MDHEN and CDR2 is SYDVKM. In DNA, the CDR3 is TGTGCCAGCATCGCGGGTAACACTGAAGCTTTCTTT. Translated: CASIAGNTEAFF.

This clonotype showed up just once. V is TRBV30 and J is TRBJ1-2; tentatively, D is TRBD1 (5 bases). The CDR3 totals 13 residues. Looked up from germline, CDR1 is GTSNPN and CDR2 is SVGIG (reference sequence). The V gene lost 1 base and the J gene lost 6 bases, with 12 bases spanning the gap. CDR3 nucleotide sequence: TGTGCCTGGAGTGAAGGGGTAGAGGATGGCTACACCTTC. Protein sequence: CAWSEGVEDGYTF. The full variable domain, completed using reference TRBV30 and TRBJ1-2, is SQTIHQWPATLVQPVGSPLSLECTVEGTSNPNLYWYRQAAGRGLQLLFYSVGIGQISSEVPQNLSASRPQDRQFILSSKKLLLSDSGFYLCAWSEGVEDGYTFGSGTRLTVV.

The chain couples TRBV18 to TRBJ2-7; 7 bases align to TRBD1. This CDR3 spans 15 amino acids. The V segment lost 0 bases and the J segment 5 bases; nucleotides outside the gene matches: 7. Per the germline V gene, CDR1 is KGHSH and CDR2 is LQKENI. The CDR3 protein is CASSPPNTGADEQYF. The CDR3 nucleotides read TGTGCCAGCTCACCACCGAATACAGGGGCGGACGAGCAGTACTTC.

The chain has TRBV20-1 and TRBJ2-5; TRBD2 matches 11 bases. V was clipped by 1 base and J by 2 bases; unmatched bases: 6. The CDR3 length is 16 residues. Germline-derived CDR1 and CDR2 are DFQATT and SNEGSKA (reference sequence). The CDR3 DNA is TGCAGTGCTAGAGTTAGCGGGGGGGCCTGGCAAGAGACCCAGTACTTC. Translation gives CSARVSGGAWQETQYF.

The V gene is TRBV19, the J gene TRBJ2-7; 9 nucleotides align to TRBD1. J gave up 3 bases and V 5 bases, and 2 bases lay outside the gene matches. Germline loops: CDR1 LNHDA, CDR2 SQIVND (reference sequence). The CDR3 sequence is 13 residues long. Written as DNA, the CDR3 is TGTGCCAGTAGTTCGGGACAGGGCTACGAGCAGTACTTC. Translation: CASSSGQGYEQYF.

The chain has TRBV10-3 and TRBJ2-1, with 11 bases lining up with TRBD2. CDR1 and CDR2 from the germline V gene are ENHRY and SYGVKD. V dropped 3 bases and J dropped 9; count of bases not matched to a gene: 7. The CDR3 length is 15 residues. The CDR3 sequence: CAISDEASGRSEQFF. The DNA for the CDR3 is TGTGCCATCAGTGACGAGGCTAGCGGGAGGAGTGAGCAGTTCTTC.